This T cell receptor beta chain came from a study of blood T cell repertoires in COVID-19. Study information: Samples taken during acute and convalescent COVID-19 were collected in the United States, Italy and Spain.

The CDR3 runs to 17 residues. Germline-derived CDR1 and CDR2 are LNHDA and SQIVND (reference sequence). Trimming took 2 bases from V and 4 from J; bases not matched to a gene: 11. Authors' data handling: Estimation of nucleated cell counts was performed using reference gene primer amplification. The method was immunoSEQ multiplex PCR; TCRdb's version includes in-frame clones alone and lacks a portion of them. Clone size and V and J calls were adopted from that table, with D and trimming inferred from the DNA. The sample lists roughly 500,000 clones; 89% were seen once. V is TRBV19 and J is TRBJ1-5, with 7 bases identical to TRBD1. Sequenced sample: peripheral blood. This TCR derives from a man aged 18 to 29 with COVID-19, enrolled during active disease. CDR3 in amino acids: CASSISPRQGRNQPQHF. CDR3 bases: TGTGCCAGTAGTATATCCCCGCGACAGGGCAGGAATCAGCCCCAGCATTTT.